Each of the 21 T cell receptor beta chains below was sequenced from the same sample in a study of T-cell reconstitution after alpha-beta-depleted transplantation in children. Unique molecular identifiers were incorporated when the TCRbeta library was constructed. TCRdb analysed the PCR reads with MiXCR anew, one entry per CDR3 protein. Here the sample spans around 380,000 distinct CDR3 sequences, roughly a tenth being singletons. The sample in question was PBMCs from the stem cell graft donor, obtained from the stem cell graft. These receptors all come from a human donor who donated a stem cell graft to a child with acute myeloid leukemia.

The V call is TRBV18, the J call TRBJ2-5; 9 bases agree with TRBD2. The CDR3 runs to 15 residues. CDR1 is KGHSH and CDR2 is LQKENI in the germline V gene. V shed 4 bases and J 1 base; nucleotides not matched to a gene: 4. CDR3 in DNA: TGTGCCAGCTCACGTTTTAGCGGGGGCCAAGAGACCCAGTACTTC. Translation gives CASSRFSGGQETQYF.

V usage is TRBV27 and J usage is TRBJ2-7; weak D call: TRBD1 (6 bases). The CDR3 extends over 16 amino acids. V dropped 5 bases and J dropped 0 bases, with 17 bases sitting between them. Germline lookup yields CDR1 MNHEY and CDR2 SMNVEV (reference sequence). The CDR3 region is CASSTLTGPSSYEQYF. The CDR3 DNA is TGTGCCAGCAGTACCCTCACAGGGCCGAGCTCCTACGAGCAGTACTTC.

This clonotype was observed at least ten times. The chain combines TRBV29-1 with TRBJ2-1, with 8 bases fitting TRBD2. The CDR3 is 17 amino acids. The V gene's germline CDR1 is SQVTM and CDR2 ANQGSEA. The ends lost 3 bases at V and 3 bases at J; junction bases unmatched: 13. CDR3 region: CSVEKVAVAGFYNEQFF. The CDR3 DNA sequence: TGCAGCGTTGAGAAGGTAGCGGTAGCGGGATTCTACAATGAGCAGTTCTTC.

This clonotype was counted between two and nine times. CDR3 residues: CATSDSTGVVDEQFF. The CDR3 DNA follows: TGTGCCACCAGTGATTCCACAGGGGTGGTCGATGAGCAGTTCTTC. The chain has TRBV24-1 and TRBJ2-1; 7 bases are a match to TRBD1. V dropped 2 bases and J dropped 8; count of bases not matched to a gene: 8. The V gene's germline CDR1 is KGHDR and CDR2 SFDVKD. The CDR3 spans 15 residues.

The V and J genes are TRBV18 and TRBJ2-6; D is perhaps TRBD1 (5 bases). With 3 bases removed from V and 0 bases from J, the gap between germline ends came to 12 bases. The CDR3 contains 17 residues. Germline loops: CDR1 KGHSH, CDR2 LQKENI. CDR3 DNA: TGTGCCAGCTCACCGCAGGGATGGGGCTCTGGGGCCAACGTCCTGACTTTC. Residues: CASSPQGWGSGANVLTF. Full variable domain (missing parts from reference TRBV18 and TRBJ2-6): NAGVMQNPRHLVRRRGQEARLRCSPMKGHSHVYWYRQLPEEGLKFMVYLQKENIIDESGMPKERFSAEFPKEGPSILRIQQVVRGDSAAYFCASSPQGWGSGANVLTFGAGSRLTVL.

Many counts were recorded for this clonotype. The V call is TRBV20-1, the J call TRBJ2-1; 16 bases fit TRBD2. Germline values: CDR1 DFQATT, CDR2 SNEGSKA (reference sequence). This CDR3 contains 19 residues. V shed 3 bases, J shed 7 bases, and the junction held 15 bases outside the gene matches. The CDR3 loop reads CSASAPGLAGGTQFNEQFF. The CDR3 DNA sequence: TGCAGTGCTAGCGCACCGGGACTAGCGGGGGGGACCCAATTTAATGAGCAGTTCTTC.

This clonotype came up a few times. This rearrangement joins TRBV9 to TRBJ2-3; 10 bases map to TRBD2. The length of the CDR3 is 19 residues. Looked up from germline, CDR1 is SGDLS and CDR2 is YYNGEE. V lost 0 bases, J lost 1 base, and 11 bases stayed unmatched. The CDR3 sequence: CASSVVAAGGPSRTDTQYF. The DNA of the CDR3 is TGTGCCAGCAGCGTAGTGGCAGCGGGAGGGCCCTCTCGCACAGATACGCAGTATTTT.

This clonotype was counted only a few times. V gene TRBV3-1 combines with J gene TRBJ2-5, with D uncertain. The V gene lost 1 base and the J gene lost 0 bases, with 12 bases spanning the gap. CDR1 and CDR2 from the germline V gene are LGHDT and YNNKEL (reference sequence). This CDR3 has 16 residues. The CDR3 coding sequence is TGTGCCAGCAGCCAAGTGGGTAGGGTTAACCAAGAGACCCAGTACTTC. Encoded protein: CASSQVGRVNQETQYF.

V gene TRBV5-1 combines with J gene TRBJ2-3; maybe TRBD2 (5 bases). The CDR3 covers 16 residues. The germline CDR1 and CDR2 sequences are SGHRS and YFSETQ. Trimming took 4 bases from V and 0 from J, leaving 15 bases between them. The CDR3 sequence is CASSPDGVTSTDTQYF. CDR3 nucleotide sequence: TGCGCCAGCAGCCCGGACGGGGTCACTAGCACAGATACGCAGTATTTT.

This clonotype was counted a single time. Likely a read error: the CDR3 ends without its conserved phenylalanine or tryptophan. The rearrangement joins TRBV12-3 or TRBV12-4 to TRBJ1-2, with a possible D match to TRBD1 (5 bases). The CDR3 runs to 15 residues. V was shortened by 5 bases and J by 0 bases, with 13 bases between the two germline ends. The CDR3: CASSGDRRSNYGYTL. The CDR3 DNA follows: TGTGCCAGCAGTGGGGACCGGCGATCTAACTATGGCTACACCTTG.

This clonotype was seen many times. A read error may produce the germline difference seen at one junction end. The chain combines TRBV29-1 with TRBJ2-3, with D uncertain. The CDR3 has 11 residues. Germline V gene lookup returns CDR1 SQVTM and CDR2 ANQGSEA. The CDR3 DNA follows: TGCAGCGGGTCCATCACAGATCCGCAGTATTTT. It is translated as CSGSITDPQYF.

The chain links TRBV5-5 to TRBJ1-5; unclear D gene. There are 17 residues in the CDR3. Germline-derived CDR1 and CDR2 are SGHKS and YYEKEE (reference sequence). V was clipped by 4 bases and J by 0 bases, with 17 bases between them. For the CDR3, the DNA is TGTGCCAGCAGCCCGGGAGGTAGAGATTATAGCAATCAGCCCCAGCATTTT. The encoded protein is CASSPGGRDYSNQPQHF.

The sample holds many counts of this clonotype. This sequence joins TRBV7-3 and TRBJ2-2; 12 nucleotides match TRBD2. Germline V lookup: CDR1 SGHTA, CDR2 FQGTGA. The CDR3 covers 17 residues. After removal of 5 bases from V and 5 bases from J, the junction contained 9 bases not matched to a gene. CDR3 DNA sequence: TGTGCCAGCAGCCCGCAAGGACTAGCGGGACCAACCGGGGAGCTGTTTTTT. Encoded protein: CASSPQGLAGPTGELFF.

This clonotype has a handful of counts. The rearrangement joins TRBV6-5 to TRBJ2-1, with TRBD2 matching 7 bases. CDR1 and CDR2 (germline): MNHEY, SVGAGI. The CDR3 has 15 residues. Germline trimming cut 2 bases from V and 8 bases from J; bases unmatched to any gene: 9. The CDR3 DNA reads TGTGCCAGCAGTTACGGTCCGCGGGAGTTCGATGAGCAGTTCTTC. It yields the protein CASSYGPREFDEQFF.

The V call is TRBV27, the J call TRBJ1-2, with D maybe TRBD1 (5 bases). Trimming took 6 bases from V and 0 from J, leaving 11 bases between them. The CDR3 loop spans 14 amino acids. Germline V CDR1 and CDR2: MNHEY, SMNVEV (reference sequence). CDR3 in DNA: TGTGCCAGCAGGAGGCAGGGTTCTAACTATGGCTACACCTTC. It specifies CASRRQGSNYGYTF.

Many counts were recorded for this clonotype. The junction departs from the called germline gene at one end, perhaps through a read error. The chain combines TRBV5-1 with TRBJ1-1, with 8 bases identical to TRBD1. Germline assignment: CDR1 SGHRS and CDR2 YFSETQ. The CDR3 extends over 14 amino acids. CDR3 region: CASRLDRANTEAFF. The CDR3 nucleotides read TGCGCCAGCAGGTTGGACAGGGCAAACACTGAAGCTTTCTTT. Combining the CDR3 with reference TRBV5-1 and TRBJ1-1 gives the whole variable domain KAGVTQTPRYLIKTRGQQVTLSCSPISGHRSVSWYQQTPGQGLQFLFEYFSETQRNKGNFPGRFSGRQFSNSRSEMNVSTLELGDSALYLCASRLDRANTEAFFGQGTRLTVV.

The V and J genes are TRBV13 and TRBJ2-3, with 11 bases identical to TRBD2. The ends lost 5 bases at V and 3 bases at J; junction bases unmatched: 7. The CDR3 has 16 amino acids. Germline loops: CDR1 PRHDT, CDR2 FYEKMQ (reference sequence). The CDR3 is CASSARLAGFTDTQYF. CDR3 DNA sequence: TGTGCCAGCAGCGCAAGACTAGCGGGATTTACAGATACGCAGTATTTT.

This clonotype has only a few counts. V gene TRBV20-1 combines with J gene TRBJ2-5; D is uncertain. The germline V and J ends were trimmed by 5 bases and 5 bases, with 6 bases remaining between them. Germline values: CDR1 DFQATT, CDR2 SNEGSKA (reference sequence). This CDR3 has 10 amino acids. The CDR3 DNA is TGCAGTGCTTTTCGGGAGACCCAGTACTTC. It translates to CSAFRETQYF.

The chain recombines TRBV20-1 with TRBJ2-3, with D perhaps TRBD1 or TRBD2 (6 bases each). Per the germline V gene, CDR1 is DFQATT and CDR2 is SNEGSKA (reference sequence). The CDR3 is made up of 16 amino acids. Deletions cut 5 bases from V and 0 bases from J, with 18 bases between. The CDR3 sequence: CSAGSPRGLSTDTQYF. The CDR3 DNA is TGCAGTGCTGGATCCCCCAGGGGACTTAGCACAGATACGCAGTATTTT.

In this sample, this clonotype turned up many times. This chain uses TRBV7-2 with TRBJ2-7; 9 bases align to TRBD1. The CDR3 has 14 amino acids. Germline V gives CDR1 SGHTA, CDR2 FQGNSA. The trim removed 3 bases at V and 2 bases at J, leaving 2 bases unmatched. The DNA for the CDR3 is TGTGCCAGCAGCTTCAGACAGGGGGCCTACGAGCAGTACTTC. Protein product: CASSFRQGAYEQYF. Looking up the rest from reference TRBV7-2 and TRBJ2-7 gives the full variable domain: GAGVSQSPSNKVTEKGKDVELRCDPISGHTALYWYRQSLGQGLEFLIYFQGNSAPDKSGLPSDRFSAERTGGSVSTLTIQRTQQEDSAVYLCASSFRQGAYEQYFGPGTRLTVT.

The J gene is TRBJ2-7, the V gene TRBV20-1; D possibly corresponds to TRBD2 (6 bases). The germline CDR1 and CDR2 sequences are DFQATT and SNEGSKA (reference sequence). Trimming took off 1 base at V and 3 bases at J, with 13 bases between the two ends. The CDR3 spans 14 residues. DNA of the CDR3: TGCAGTGCTAGAGCACCCGGGGGTTTCTACGAGCAGTACTTC. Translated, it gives CSARAPGGFYEQYF.